The next 17 T cell receptor beta chains were all read from a single sample in a study of OX40 agonist ivuxolimab in advanced cancers. Generated by immunoSEQ multiplex PCR, the TCRdb table keeps only in-frame clones and is missing some. This table holds tens of thousands of clones, 80% to 90% found once. The input for sequencing was CD4+ or CD8+ T cells sorted from blood, taken in a trial of the OX40 agonist ivuxolimab. The source of these receptors is an adult with an advanced solid tumor such as melanoma, head and neck, liver or kidney cancer.

This clone showed up just once. The chain is built from TRBV5-1 and TRBJ2-1; 9 bases match TRBD2. With V trimmed by 4 bases and J by 7 bases, 9 bases remained unmatched. This CDR3 contains 15 residues. The germline CDR1 and CDR2 sequences are SGHRS and YFSETQ. The CDR3 DNA reads TGCGCCAGCAGCACGACCGGGACTAGCAGGAATGAGCAGTTCTTC. Protein sequence: CASSTTGTSRNEQFF.

This sequence joins TRBV30 and TRBJ2-3; D is unresolved. Per the germline V gene, CDR1 is GTSNPN and CDR2 is SVGIG (reference sequence). CDR3 length: 13 amino acids. V was cut by 4 bases and J by 0 bases, with 8 bases left in between. CDR3 in DNA: TGTGCCTGGAATGGCTTCAGCACAGATACGCAGTATTTT. This sequence encodes CAWNGFSTDTQYF.

The chain uses TRBV29-1 and TRBJ2-3, with D hard to call. Trimming left V 7 bases short and J 8 bases short, with 16 bases between. Per germline, CDR1 SQVTM and CDR2 ANQGSEA. The CDR3 is made up of 12 amino acids. The CDR3 bases are TGCAGCGCCAGAGGCTGGCACGGTACGCAGTATTTT. It specifies CSARGWHGTQYF.

The count of this clone is one. The chain recombines TRBV14 with TRBJ1-4, with D perhaps TRBD1 (6 bases). Germline V CDR1 and CDR2: SGHDN, FVKESK. There are 15 residues in the CDR3. V dropped 1 base and J dropped 4 bases, with 10 bases sitting between them. The CDR3 spells CASSQGTGFNEKLFF. CDR3 coding DNA: TGTGCCAGCAGCCAAGGAACAGGGTTTAATGAAAAACTGTTTTTT.

The chain couples TRBV4-2 to TRBJ1-6, with D perhaps matching TRBD1 (5 bases). The germline CDR1 and CDR2 sequences are LGHNA and YNFKEQ. V was clipped by 1 base and J by 7 bases, with 11 bases between them. The CDR3 covers 15 residues. The CDR3 region is CASSQGGHPNSPLHF. The CDR3 DNA is TGTGCCAGCAGCCAAGGCGGACATCCCAATTCACCCCTCCACTTT.

The chain carries TRBV21-1 and TRBJ2-7; the DNA was not compared with TRBD2, the D call given in the table. TRBV21-1 is assigned pseudogene status. CDR3 length equals 13 residues. The CDR3 sequence: CAGNERETYEQYF. Written as DNA, the CDR3 is TGTGCCGGGAATGAGCGGGAGACCTACGAGCAGTACTTC.

This clone is a singleton in its sample. The J gene is TRBJ2-5, the V gene TRBV11-2; D is unclear. CDR1 is SGHAT, CDR2 FQNNGV, per germline. This CDR3 has 13 residues. Trimming pared 1 base from V and 5 bases from J, leaving 8 bases between. CDR3 sequence: CASSLGGLETQYF. DNA for the CDR3: TGTGCCAGCAGCTTAGGGGGTCTGGAGACCCAGTACTTC.

The chain has TRBV27 and TRBJ2-1, with D hard to call. Per germline, CDR1 MNHEY and CDR2 SMNVEV (reference sequence). V was clipped by 5 bases and J by 5 bases, with 4 bases between them. The length of the CDR3 is 11 residues. Written as DNA, the CDR3 is TGTGCCAGCAGTATGAACAATGAGCAGTTCTTC. Encoded protein: CASSMNNEQFF.

This clone was seen more than once but under ten times. The CDR3: CASSFPYRDRNTEAFF. CDR3 bases: TGTGCCAGCAGTTTCCCTTACAGGGATAGAAACACTGAAGCTTTCTTT. The chain joins TRBV28 to TRBJ1-1; D is perhaps TRBD1 (6 bases). The CDR3 totals 16 residues. Per the germline V gene, CDR1 is MDHEN and CDR2 is SYDVKM. Trimming left V 3 bases short and J 2 bases short, with 16 bases between.

This chain links TRBV19 with TRBJ1-2; tentative D call: TRBD1 (5 bases). The ends were cut back, 4 bases at V and 0 bases at J, with 12 bases in the middle. The CDR3 length is 15 residues. Germline V gene sequence: CDR1 LNHDA, CDR2 SQIVND (reference sequence). The chain's CDR3 is CASSKPRGTNYGYTF. The DNA for the CDR3 is TGTGCCAGTAGTAAACCCCGGGGGACTAACTATGGCTACACCTTC.

The rearrangement links TRBV29-1 to TRBJ2-1; tentatively, D is TRBD2 (6 bases). The CDR3 totals 14 residues. Germline CDR1 reads SQVTM; CDR2 reads ANQGSEA. Trimming pared 7 bases from V and 1 base from J, leaving 14 bases between. The chain's CDR3 is CSATGLVSYNEQFF. The CDR3 region has the DNA TGCAGCGCGACGGGACTGGTTTCCTACAATGAGCAGTTCTTC.

The rearrangement links TRBV4-1 to TRBJ2-3; 10 bases agree with TRBD2. The V segment lost 4 bases and the J segment 2 bases; nucleotides outside the gene matches: 15. The CDR3 has 19 residues. CDR1 is MGHRA, CDR2 YSYEKL, per germline. CDR3 sequence reads: CASSPPRGLATPDTDTQYF. Written as DNA, the CDR3 is TGCGCCAGCAGCCCCCCACGGGGACTAGCGACTCCTGACACAGATACGCAGTATTTT.

The chain links TRBV30 to TRBJ2-5, with TRBD1 as a possible D gene (6 bases). Germline assignment: CDR1 GTSNPN and CDR2 SVGIG (reference sequence). The CDR3 spans 13 residues. The ends were cut back, 3 bases at V and 7 bases at J, with 15 bases in the middle. The CDR3: CAWSTNRESTQYF. Written as DNA, the CDR3 is TGTGCCTGGAGCACAAACAGGGAATCGACCCAGTACTTC.

V usage is TRBV5-8 and J usage is TRBJ2-1; 12 positions agree with TRBD1. The CDR3 contains 16 residues. Trimming removed 4 bases from V and 10 bases from J; junction bases left unmatched: 12. Per germline, CDR1 SGHTS and CDR2 YDEGEE. The CDR3 region has the DNA TGTGCCAGCAGCAGCCGGGACAGGGGGCGCGACGTGGAGCAGTTCTTC. Encoded protein: CASSSRDRGRDVEQFF.

The gene calls are TRBV5-1 and TRBJ2-3; 10 nucleotides agree with TRBD2. Germline V gene data show CDR1 as SGHRS and CDR2 as YFSETQ. V was clipped by 3 bases and J by 4 bases; unmatched bases: 2. The CDR3 length is 14 residues. In nucleotides, the CDR3 is TGCGCCAGCAGCTCGGGACTAGCGTCAGATACGCAGTATTTT. This translates into CASSSGLASDTQYF.

A single count supports this clone. The J gene is TRBJ2-1, the V gene TRBV6-1, with 9 positions matching TRBD2. Trimming cost V 7 bases and J 8 bases; bases outside gene matches: 6. This CDR3 is built from 13 residues. Germline V gene data show CDR1 as MNHNS and CDR2 as SASEGT. CDR3 loop: CASITSGYYEQFF. The CDR3 DNA reads as TGTGCCAGCATCACTAGCGGGTACTATGAGCAGTTCTTC.

The V gene is TRBV2, the J gene TRBJ1-5; D is undetermined. The V gene lost 7 bases and the J gene lost 6 bases, with 16 bases spanning the gap. The CDR3 sequence is 14 residues long. The germline V gene encodes CDR1 SNHLY and CDR2 FYNNEI. CDR3 residues: CASTTSGIGQPQHF. CDR3 DNA sequence: TGTGCCAGCACTACCTCTGGTATCGGTCAGCCCCAGCATTTT.